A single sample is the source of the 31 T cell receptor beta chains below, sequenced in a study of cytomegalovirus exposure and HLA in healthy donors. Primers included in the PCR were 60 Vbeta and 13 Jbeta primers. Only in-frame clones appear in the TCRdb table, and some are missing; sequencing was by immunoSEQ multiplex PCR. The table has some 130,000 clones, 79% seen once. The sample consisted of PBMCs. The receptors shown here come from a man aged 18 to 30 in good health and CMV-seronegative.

The CDR3 DNA is TGCGCCAGCAGCTCCCCTCACCCCAGGGGCGCGATCGGGGATACGCAGTATTTT. Protein product: CASSSPHPRGAIGDTQYF. This chain joins TRBV5-1 and TRBJ2-3; TRBD1 might be the D (6 bases). V lost 3 bases and J lost 6, with 26 bases in between. The CDR3 has 18 amino acids. Germline V gene sequence: CDR1 SGHRS, CDR2 YFSETQ.

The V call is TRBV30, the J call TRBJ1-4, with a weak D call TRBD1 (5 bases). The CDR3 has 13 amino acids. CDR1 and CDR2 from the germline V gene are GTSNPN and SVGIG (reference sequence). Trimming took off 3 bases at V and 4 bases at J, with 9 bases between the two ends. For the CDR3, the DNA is TGTGCCTGGAGACAGGACGGTAATGAAAAACTGTTTTTT. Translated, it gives CAWRQDGNEKLFF.

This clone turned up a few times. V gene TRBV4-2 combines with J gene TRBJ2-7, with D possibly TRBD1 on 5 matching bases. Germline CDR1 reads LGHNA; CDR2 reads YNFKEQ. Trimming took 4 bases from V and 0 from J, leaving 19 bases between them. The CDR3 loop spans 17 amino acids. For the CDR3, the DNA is TGTGCCAGCAGCCCCACCCAGGGTCCCCTTAACTCCTACGAGCAGTACTTC. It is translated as CASSPTQGPLNSYEQYF.

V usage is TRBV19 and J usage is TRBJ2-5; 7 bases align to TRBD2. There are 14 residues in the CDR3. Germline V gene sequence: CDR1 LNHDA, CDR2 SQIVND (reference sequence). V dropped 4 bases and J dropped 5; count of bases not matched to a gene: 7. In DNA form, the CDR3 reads TGTGCCAGTAGTACACGGACTAGTTTTGAGACCCAGTACTTC. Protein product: CASSTRTSFETQYF.

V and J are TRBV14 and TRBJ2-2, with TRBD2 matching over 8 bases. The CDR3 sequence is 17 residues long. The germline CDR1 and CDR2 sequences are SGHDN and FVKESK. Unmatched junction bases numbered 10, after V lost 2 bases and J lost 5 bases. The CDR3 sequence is CASSQKGRAGGTGELFF. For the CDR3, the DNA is TGTGCCAGCAGCCAAAAAGGTAGGGCGGGAGGTACCGGGGAGCTGTTTTTT.

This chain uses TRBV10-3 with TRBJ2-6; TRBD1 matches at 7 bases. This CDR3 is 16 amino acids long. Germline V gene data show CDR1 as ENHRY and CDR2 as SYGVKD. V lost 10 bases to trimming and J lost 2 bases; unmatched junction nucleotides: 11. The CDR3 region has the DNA TGTGCCAGTAAGAGACAGGGCGCGACTGGGGCCAACGTCCTGACTTTC. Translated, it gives CASKRQGATGANVLTF.

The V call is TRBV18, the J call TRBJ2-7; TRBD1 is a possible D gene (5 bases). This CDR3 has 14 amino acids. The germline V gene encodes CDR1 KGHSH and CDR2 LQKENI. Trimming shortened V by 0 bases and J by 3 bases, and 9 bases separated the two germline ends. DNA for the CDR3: TGTGCCAGCTCACCACCTGACAGTAGCTACGAGCAGTACGTC. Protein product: CASSPPDSSYEQYV.

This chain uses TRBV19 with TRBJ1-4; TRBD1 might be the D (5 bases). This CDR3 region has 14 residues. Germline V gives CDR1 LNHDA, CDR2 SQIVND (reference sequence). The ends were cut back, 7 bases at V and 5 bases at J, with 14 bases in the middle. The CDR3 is CASKRDGRNEKLFF. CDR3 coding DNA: TGTGCCAGTAAACGGGACGGGAGGAATGAAAAACTGTTTTTT.

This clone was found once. CDR3 DNA: TGTGCCAGCAGTGAAGGCGCATATAGGGACAGAAGCTCCTACGAGCAGTACTTC. Encoded protein: CASSEGAYRDRSSYEQYF. This chain connects TRBV6-1 to TRBJ2-7; 7 bases map to TRBD1. Germline CDR1 is MNHNS and CDR2 is SASEGT. Trimming removed 1 base from V and 0 bases from J; junction bases left unmatched: 12. This CDR3 spans 18 amino acids.

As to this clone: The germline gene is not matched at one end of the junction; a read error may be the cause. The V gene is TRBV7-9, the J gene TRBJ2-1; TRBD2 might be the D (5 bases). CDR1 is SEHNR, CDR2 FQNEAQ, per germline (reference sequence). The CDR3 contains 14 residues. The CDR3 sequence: CSSSLLVRGNEQFF. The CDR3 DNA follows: TGTTCCAGCAGCTTATTAGTCCGAGGGAATGAGCAGTTCTTC.

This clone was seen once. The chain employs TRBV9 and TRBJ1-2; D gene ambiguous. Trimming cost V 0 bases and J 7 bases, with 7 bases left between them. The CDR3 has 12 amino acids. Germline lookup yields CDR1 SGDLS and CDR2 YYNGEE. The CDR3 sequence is CASSVVQCGYTF. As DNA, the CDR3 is TGTGCCAGCAGCGTAGTACAGTGTGGCTACACCTTC.

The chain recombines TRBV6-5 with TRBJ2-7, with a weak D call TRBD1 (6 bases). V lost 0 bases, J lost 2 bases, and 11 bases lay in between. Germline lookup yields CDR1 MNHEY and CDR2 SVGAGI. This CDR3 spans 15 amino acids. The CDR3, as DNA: TGTGCCAGCAGTTACTCCTACAGGGAACCCTACGAGCAGTACTTC. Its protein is CASSYSYREPYEQYF.

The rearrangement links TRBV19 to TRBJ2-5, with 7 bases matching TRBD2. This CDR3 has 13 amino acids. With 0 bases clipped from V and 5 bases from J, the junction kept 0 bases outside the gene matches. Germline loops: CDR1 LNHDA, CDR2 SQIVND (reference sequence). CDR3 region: CASSIDGGETQYF. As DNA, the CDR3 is TGTGCCAGTAGTATAGACGGGGGGGAGACCCAGTACTTC. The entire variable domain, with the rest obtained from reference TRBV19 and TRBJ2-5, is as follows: DGGITQSPKYLFRKEGQNVTLSCEQNLNHDAMYWYRQDPGQGLRLIYYSQIVNDFQKGDIAEGYSVSREKKESFPLTVTSAQKNPTAFYLCASSIDGGETQYFGPGTRLLVL.

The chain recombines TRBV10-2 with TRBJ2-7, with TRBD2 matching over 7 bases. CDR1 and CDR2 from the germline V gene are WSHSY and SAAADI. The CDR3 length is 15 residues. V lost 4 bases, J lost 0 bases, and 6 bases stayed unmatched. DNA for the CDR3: TGCGCCAGCAGTGCGCCCTCGGGGGGCTCCTACGAGCAGTACTTC. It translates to CASSAPSGGSYEQYF.

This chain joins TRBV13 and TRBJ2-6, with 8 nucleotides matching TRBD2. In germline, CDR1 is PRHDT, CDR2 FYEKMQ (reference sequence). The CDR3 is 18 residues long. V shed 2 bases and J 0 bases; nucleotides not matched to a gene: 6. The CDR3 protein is CASSLQVAGSSGANVLTF. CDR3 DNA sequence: TGTGCCAGCAGCTTACAGGTAGCGGGAAGCTCTGGGGCCAACGTCCTGACTTTC.

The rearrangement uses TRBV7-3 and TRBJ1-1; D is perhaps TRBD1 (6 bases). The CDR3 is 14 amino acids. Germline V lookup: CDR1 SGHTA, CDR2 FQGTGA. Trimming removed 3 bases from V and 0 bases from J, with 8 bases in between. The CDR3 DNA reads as TGTGCCAGCAGCTTCGGACAGATGAACACTGAAGCTTTCTTT. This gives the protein CASSFGQMNTEAFF.

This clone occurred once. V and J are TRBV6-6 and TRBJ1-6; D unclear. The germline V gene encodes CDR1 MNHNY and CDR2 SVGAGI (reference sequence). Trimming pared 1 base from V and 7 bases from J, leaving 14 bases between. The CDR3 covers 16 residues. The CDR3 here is CASSYLDFSINSPLHF. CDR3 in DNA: TGTGCCAGCAGTTACTTGGACTTCTCTATAAATTCACCCCTCCACTTT.

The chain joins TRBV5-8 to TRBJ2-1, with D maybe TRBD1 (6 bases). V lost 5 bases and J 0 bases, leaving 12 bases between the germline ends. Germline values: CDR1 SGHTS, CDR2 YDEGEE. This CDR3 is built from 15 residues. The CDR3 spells CASSATGSSYNEQFF. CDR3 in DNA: TGTGCCAGCAGTGCAACAGGGAGCTCCTACAATGAGCAGTTCTTC.

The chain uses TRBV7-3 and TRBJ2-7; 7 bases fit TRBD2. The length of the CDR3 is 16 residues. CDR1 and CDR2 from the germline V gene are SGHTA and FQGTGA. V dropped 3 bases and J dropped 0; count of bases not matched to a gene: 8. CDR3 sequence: CASSFEGTISSYEQYF. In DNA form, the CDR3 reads TGTGCCAGCAGCTTTGAAGGGACTATCTCCTCCTACGAGCAGTACTTC.

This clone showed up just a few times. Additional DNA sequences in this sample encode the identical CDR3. This chain's CDR3 is CASSLAGTLYNEQFF. The DNA for the CDR3 is TGTGCCAGCAGTTTAGCCGGGACACTATACAATGAGCAGTTCTTC. The chain couples TRBV6-6 to TRBJ2-1; D may be TRBD1 (6 bases). The CDR3 runs to 15 residues. Trimming took 4 bases from V and 4 from J, leaving 14 bases between them. Germline CDR1 MNHNY, CDR2 SVGAGI (reference sequence).

As DNA, the CDR3 is TGTGCCAGCAACAGGAATTCACCCCTCCACTTT. It specifies CASNRNSPLHF. The rearrangement links TRBV28 to TRBJ1-6, with D tentatively TRBD1 (5 bases). V lost 7 bases, J lost 7 bases, and 5 bases lay in between. The CDR3 covers 11 residues. The germline gives CDR1 MDHEN, CDR2 SYDVKM.

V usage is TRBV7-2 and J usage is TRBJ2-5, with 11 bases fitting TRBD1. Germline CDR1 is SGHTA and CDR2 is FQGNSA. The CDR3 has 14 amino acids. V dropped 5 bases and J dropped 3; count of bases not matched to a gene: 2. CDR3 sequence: CASSQGQGEETQYF. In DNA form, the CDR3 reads TGTGCCAGCAGCCAGGGACAGGGGGAAGAGACCCAGTACTTC.

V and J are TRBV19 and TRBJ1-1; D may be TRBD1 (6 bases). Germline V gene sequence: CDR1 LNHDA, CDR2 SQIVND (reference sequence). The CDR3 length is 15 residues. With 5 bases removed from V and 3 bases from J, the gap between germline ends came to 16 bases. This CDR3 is CASSPPTGKDTEAFF. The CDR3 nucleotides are TGTGCCAGTAGTCCGCCTACAGGGAAGGACACTGAAGCTTTCTTT.

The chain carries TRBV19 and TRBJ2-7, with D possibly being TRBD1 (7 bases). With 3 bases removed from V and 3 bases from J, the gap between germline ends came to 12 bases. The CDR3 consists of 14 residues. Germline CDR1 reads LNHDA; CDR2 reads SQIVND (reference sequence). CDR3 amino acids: CASSMGGTDYEQYV. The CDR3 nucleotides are TGTGCCAGTAGTATGGGCGGGACAGACTACGAGCAGTACGTC.

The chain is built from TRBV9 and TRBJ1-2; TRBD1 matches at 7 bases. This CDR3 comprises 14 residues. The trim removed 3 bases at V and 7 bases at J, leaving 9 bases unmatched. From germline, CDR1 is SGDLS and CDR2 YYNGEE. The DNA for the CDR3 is TGTGCCAGCAGCGGAAAGGACAGGACCTGTGGCTACACCTTC. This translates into CASSGKDRTCGYTF. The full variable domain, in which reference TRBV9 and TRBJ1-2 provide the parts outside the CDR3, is DSGVTQTPKHLITATGQRVTLRCSPRSGDLSVYWYQQSLDQGLQFLIQYYNGEERAKGNILERFSAQQFPDLHSELNLSSLELGDSALYFCASSGKDRTCGYTFGSGTRLTVV.

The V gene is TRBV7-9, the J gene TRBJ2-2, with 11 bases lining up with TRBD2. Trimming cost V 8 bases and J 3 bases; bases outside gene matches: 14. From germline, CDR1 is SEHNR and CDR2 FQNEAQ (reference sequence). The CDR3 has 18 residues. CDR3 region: CASSPGLAGGPDTGELFF. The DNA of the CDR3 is TGTGCCAGCTCGCCCGGATTAGCGGGAGGGCCGGACACCGGGGAGCTGTTTTTT. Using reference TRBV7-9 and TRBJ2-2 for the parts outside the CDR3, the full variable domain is DTGVSQNPRHKITKRGQNVTFRCDPISEHNRLYWYRQTLGQGPEFLTYFQNEAQLEKSRLLSDRFSAERPKGSFSTLEIQRTEQGDSAMYLCASSPGLAGGPDTGELFFGEGSRLTVL.

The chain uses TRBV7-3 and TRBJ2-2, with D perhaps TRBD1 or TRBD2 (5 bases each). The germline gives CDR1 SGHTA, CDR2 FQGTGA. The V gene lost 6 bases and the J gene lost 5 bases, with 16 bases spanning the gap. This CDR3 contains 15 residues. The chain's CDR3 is CASRLASGSTGELFF. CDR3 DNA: TGTGCCAGCAGATTAGCGTCAGGGTCAACCGGGGAGCTGTTTTTT.

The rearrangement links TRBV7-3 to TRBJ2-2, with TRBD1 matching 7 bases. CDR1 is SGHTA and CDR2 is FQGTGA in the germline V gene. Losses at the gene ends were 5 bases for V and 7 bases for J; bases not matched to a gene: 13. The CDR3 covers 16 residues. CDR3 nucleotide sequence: TGTGCCAGCAGCGTCAACAGGGGCGGAATCGTCGGGGAGCTGTTTTTT. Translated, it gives CASSVNRGGIVGELFF.

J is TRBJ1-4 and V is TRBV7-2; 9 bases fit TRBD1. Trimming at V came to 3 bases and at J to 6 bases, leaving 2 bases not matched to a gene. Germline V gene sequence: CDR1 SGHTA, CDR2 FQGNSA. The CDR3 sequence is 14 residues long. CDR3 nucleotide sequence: TGTGCCAGCAGCTTTGACAGGGGGTATGAAAAACTGTTTTTT. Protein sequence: CASSFDRGYEKLFF.

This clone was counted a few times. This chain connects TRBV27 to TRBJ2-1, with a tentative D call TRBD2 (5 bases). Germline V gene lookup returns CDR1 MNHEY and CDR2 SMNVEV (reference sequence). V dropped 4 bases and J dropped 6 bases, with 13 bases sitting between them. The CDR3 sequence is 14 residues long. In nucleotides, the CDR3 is TGTGCCAGCAGTTCTGTAATCAGCGGCAATGAGCAGTTCTTC. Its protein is CASSSVISGNEQFF.

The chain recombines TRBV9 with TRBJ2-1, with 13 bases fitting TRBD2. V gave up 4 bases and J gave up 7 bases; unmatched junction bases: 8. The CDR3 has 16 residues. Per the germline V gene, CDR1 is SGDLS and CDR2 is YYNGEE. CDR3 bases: TGTGCCAGCAGCTCCGGGACTAGCGGGACGGGAAATGAGCAGTTCTTC. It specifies CASSSGTSGTGNEQFF.